A selection of T cell receptor beta chains follows, all from one sample in a study of memory CD4+ T cells and cytomegalovirus serostatus. This table comes from immunoSEQ multiplex PCR, and its TCRdb copy is limited to in-frame clones, with some not included. The table shows 25,000 to 35,000 clones, with about 80% occurring only once. Sequences were obtained from memory CD4+ T cells from blood. These receptor sequences come from an adult in good health and CMV-seronegative. CDR3s include the opening cysteine and the closing phenylalanine or tryptophan. A D gene is named only where the DNA matches it firmly. Where a row states a size, it is once, few, many or the class of an expanded clone; other rows omit it.

>TRBV10-3|-|TRBJ1-5|-
TGTGCCATCAGTGAGAATGAAGGGTCGATAGGGCAGCCCCAGCATTTT
CAISENEGSIGQPQHF
>TRBV7-9|-|TRBJ2-1|-
TGTGCCAGCAGCTTCCCAGAGCCCCCTAACCCTCAACAGTTCTTC
CASSFPEPPNPQQFF
>TRBV5-4|-|TRBJ1-3|-
TGTGCCAGCAGCACCGGCCGGGGGGGGCCTGGAAACACCATATATTTT
CASSTGRGGPGNTIYF
>TRBV6-6|-|TRBJ1-2|TRBD1
TGTGCCAGCAGTGACAGGGACTCCCCCTATGGCTACACCTTC
CASSDRDSPYGYTF
>TRBV6-1|-|TRBJ1-1|TRBD1
TGTGCCAGCAGTGACACCGGGACAGGGAGGACTGTGAACACTGAAGCTTTCTTT
CASSDTGTGRTVNTEAFF
>TRBV30|-|TRBJ1-3|-
TGTGCCTGGAGTGTTGGGTCTGGAAACACCATATATTTT
CAWSVGSGNTIYF
>TRBV10-3|-|TRBJ2-3|-
TGTGCCATCAGTGAGGGCCAGGGCGGCACAGATACGCAGTATTTT
CAISEGQGGTDTQYF
>TRBV30|once|TRBJ2-7|TRBD1
TGTGCCTGGTCGAGGACAGGGGTGGACGAGCAGTACTTC
CAWSRTGVDEQYF
>TRBV6-6|-|TRBJ1-3|-
TGTGCCAGCAGTCCCCCATGGAAAGGAAACACCATATATTTT
CASSPPWKGNTIYF
>TRBV29-1|-|TRBJ2-5|TRBD1
TGCAGCGTCACCGGGACAGGGAAGGGGACCCAGTACTTC
CSVTGTGKGTQYF